The 10 T cell receptor beta chains presented below share a single source sample, sequenced in a study of vaccination effects on CD4 cells after COVID-19. Under the ViraFEST assay, PBMC were stimulated with viral peptide pools so that antigen-specific CD4+ T cells expanded. Sequencing was performed afterwards. CD4+ T cell isolation took place after less than 13 days of culture. Prior SARS-CoV-2 infection was absent in the vaccine recipients, as shown by negative nucleocapsid antibodies. No antigen is known for these receptors. Profiled with immunoSEQ multiplex PCR; TCRdb holds only in-frame clones, not every one. The sample lists some 22,000 clones, about 69% occurring once. The material sequenced was CD4+ T cells from PBMCs cultured with HCoV-NL63 spike peptides, taken before COVID-19 vaccination. The receptors come from a human donor who received a COVID-19 vaccine.

V is TRBV11-2 and J is TRBJ2-7, with 9 bases matching TRBD1. This CDR3 spans 16 amino acids. V lost 5 bases, J lost 3 bases, and 11 bases stayed unmatched. Germline V lookup: CDR1 SGHAT, CDR2 FQNNGV. This CDR3 reads CASSPQTGGFRYEQYF. The CDR3 DNA reads as TGTGCCAGCAGCCCACAGACAGGGGGATTTCGCTACGAGCAGTACTTC.

The chain joins TRBV7-9 to TRBJ1-4; no reliable D call. CDR1 SEHNR and CDR2 FQNEAQ come from the germline V gene (reference sequence). Deletions cut 6 bases from V and 5 bases from J, with 10 bases between. There are 13 residues in the CDR3. The CDR3 loop reads CASRARQNEKLFF. DNA of the CDR3: TGTGCCAGCAGGGCTCGGCAGAATGAAAAACTGTTTTTT.

The chain employs TRBV24-1 and TRBJ2-2; D is perhaps TRBD2 (7 bases). The CDR3 covers 13 residues. In germline, CDR1 is KGHDR, CDR2 SFDVKD. Trimming pared 9 bases from V and 5 bases from J, leaving 12 bases between. The CDR3 nucleotides are TGTGCCACCGGGGGGGCGCGGACCGGGGAGCTGTTTTTT. Protein: CATGGARTGELFF.

This clone was seen more than once but under ten times. The V call is TRBV28, the J call TRBJ1-2; D perhaps matches TRBD1 (5 bases). CDR1 and CDR2 from the germline V gene are MDHEN and SYDVKM. The CDR3 covers 15 residues. Trimming shortened V by 2 bases and J by 4 bases, and 14 bases separated the two germline ends. The chain's CDR3 is CASSLVGRSPYGYTF. DNA for the CDR3: TGTGCCAGCAGTTTAGTGGGGCGTTCTCCCTATGGCTACACCTTC.

The CDR3 DNA reads as TGTGCCTGGAGTGGGTCCTACGAGCAGTACTTC. Protein: CAWSGSYEQYF. V is TRBV30 and J is TRBJ2-7; D remains unclear. V lost 1 base, J lost 1 base, and 2 bases lay in between. Germline V gives CDR1 GTSNPN, CDR2 SVGIG (reference sequence). This CDR3 comprises 11 residues.

The chain couples TRBV30 to TRBJ1-1, with no clear D. The CDR3 totals 16 residues. Trimming left V 4 bases short and J 1 base short, with 19 bases between. The V gene's germline CDR1 is GTSNPN and CDR2 SVGIG (reference sequence). This CDR3 reads CAWIGGFVSRNTEAFF. CDR3 coding DNA: TGTGCCTGGATAGGAGGGTTTGTAAGCCGGAACACTGAAGCTTTCTTT. Together with reference TRBV30 and TRBJ1-1, the CDR3 gives the full variable domain: SQTIHQWPATLVQPVGSPLSLECTVEGTSNPNLYWYRQAAGRGLQLLFYSVGIGQISSEVPQNLSASRPQDRQFILSSKKLLLSDSGFYLCAWIGGFVSRNTEAFFGQGTRLTVV.

The chain joins TRBV28 to TRBJ2-2, with TRBD1 matching over 8 bases. V shed 6 bases and J 4 bases; nucleotides not matched to a gene: 10. The germline gives CDR1 MDHEN, CDR2 SYDVKM. This CDR3 has 16 residues. CDR3 coding DNA: TGTGCCAGCAGACTCCTGGGACAGGCTCTCACCGGGGAGCTGTTTTTT. Translated: CASRLLGQALTGELFF. Full variable domain (rest looked up from reference TRBV28 and TRBJ2-2): DVKVTQSSRYLVKRTGEKVFLECVQDMDHENMFWYRQDPGLGLRLIYFSYDVKMKEKGDIPEGYSVSREKKERFSLILESASTNQTSMYLCASRLLGQALTGELFFGEGSRLTVL.

The chain has TRBV19 and TRBJ1-2, with TRBD1 matching over 9 bases. This CDR3 spans 15 amino acids. The germline V gene has CDR1 LNHDA and CDR2 SQIVND (reference sequence). V was clipped by 5 bases and J by 4 bases; unmatched bases: 8. The CDR3 protein is CASSGGGQGRYGYTF. Written as DNA, the CDR3 is TGTGCCAGTAGTGGGGGGGGACAGGGACGCTATGGCTACACCTTC. The whole variable domain, remainder taken from reference TRBV19 and TRBJ1-2, is DGGITQSPKYLFRKEGQNVTLSCEQNLNHDAMYWYRQDPGQGLRLIYYSQIVNDFQKGDIAEGYSVSREKKESFPLTVTSAQKNPTAFYLCASSGGGQGRYGYTFGSGTRLTVV.

V gene TRBV6-1 combines with J gene TRBJ1-1; D remains ambiguous. Trimming shortened V by 1 base and J by 1 base, and 7 bases separated the two germline ends. The germline V gene has CDR1 MNHNS and CDR2 SASEGT. The CDR3 is 14 residues long. The DNA for the CDR3 is TGTGCCAGCAGTGAAGTGAGGAGGAACACTGAAGCTTTCTTT. Translation: CASSEVRRNTEAFF.

J is TRBJ2-3 and V is TRBV5-1; 9 bases fit TRBD1. CDR1 and CDR2 (germline): SGHRS, YFSETQ. The CDR3 totals 15 residues. The trim removed 0 bases at V and 4 bases at J, leaving 3 bases unmatched. Written as DNA, the CDR3 is TGCGCCAGCAGCTTGGGGAGACAGGGGGCAGATACGCAGTATTTT. Protein sequence: CASSLGRQGADTQYF. The full variable domain, its missing parts supplied by reference TRBV5-1 and TRBJ2-3, is KAGVTQTPRYLIKTRGQQVTLSCSPISGHRSVSWYQQTPGQGLQFLFEYFSETQRNKGNFPGRFSGRQFSNSRSEMNVSTLELGDSALYLCASSLGRQGADTQYFGPGTRLTVL.